Listed below are T cell receptor beta chains from one sample, sequenced in a study of Graves' ophthalmopathy and Graves' hyperthyroidism. Using its own MiXCR run on the multiplex PCR reads, TCRdb lists one record per CDR3 protein. The data contain about 420,000 distinct CDR3 sequences, under 25% of them singletons. The specimen sequenced was peripheral blood. All receptors derive from a woman aged 18-29 years with stable Graves' hyperthyroidism. Each CDR3 is given without its conserved first and last residue. D genes are given only for firm matches. Size values are once, few and many counts, or a class for expanded clones, and some rows have none.

j_call,v_call,cdr3_length,clone_size,d_call,cdr3_aa
TRBJ2-7,TRBV6-1,12,.,.,ASSELGDTYEQY
TRBJ2-5,TRBV11-2,14,few,TRBD2,ASSLDPGLAQETQY
TRBJ1-5,TRBV6-4,14,many,.,ASSVVGVSGQQPQH
TRBJ2-5,TRBV5-1,14,many,TRBD2,ASSLGLAGKGETQY
TRBJ2-7,TRBV4-1,14,many,.,ASSQTDTGSSYEQY
TRBJ1-2,TRBV20-1,10,few,.,SATGDGYGYT
TRBJ1-5,TRBV12-3/TRBV12-4,13,many,TRBD1,ASSLRTGANQPQH
TRBJ2-5,TRBV28,14,.,.,ASSFVDRPDQETQY
TRBJ2-4,TRBV20-1,9,.,.,SATDSNIQY
TRBJ1-2,TRBV20-1,11,many,TRBD1,SAKTGDGYGYT
TRBJ2-5,TRBV6-2/TRBV6-3,13,many,TRBD2,ASRRLATEPGTQY
TRBJ2-7,TRBV4-1,15,.,.,ASSHLGGSRSSYEQY